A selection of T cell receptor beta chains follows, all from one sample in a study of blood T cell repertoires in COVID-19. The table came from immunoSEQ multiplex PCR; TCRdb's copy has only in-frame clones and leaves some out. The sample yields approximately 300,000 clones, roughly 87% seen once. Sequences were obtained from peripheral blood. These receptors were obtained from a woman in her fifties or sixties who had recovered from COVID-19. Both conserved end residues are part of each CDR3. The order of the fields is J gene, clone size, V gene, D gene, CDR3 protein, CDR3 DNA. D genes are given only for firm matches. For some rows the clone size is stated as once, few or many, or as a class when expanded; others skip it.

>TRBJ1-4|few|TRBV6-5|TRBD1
CASSRRQGGEKLFF
TGTGCCAGCAGCCGAAGACAGGGGGGTGAAAAACTGTTTTTT
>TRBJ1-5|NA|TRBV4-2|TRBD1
CASSAGGQPQHF
TGTGCCAGCAGCGCAGGGGGCCAGCCCCAGCATTTT
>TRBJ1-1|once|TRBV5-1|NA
CASSLELGLTGAVTEAFF
TGCGCCAGCAGCTTGGAATTGGGTTTGACAGGAGCAGTCACTGAAGCTTTCTTT
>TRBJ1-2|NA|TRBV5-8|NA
CASSRRAEINYGYTF
TGTGCCAGCAGTCGCAGGGCAGAGATTAACTATGGCTACACCTTC
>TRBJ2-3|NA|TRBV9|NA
CASSVGGGRTSTDTQYF
TGTGCCAGCAGCGTAGGCGGTGGCCGAACTAGCACAGATACGCAGTATTTT
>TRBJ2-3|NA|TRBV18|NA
CASSPNIMESSTDTQYF
TGTGCCAGCTCACCAAATATTATGGAGTCCTCTACAGATACGCAGTATTTT
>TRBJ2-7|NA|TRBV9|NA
CASSPRESSGEQYF
TGTGCCAGCAGCCCTCGGGAATCGTCGGGCGAGCAGTACTTC
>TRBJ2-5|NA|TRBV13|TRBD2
CASSIRVGTGGVETQYF
TGTGCCAGCAGCATCCGAGTCGGTACGGGGGGAGTAGAGACCCAGTACTTC
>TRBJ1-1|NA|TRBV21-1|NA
CASSTYRDREAFF
TGTGCCAGCAGTACGTACCGGGACAGGGAGGCTTTCTTT
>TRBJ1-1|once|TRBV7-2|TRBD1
CASSRRWDRVEHTEAFF
TGTGCCAGCAGCCGCCGCTGGGACAGGGTTGAGCACACTGAAGCTTTCTTT
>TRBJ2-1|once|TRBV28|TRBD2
CASSLASGRNGEQFF
TGTGCCAGCAGTTTGGCTAGCGGGAGGAACGGGGAGCAGTTCTTC
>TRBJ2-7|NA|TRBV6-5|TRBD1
CASSSHRGSAYEQYF
TGTGCCAGCAGTTCCCACAGGGGATCGGCCTACGAGCAGTACTTC
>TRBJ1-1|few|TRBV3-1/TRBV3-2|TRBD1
CARSRQGARAGGEAFF
TGTGCCAGATCTAGACAGGGGGCGCGAGCGGGAGGCGAAGCTTTCTTT
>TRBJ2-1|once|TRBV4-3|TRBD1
CASSQVWDRGHNEQFF
TGCGCCAGCAGCCAAGTTTGGGACAGGGGCCACAATGAGCAGTTCTTC
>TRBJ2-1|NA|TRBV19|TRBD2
CASSIREADPYNEQFF
TGTGCCAGTAGTATCCGGGAGGCGGACCCTTACAATGAGCAGTTCTTC
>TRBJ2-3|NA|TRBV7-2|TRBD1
CASSPQGADTQYF
TGTGCCAGCAGCCCACAGGGGGCAGATACGCAGTATTTT
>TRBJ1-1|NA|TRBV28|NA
CASSPGGGRGTEAFF
TGTGCCAGCAGTCCCGGCGGGGGGCGCGGGACTGAAGCTTTCTTT
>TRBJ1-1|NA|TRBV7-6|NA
CASSLDPMNTEAFF
TGTGCCAGCAGCTTAGATCCCATGAACACTGAAGCTTTCTTT
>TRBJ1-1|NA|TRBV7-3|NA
CASSLTTRTEAFF
TGTGCCAGCAGCTTAACAACGAGGACTGAAGCTTTCTTT
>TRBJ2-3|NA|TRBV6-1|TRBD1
CASSGSDRDTRYF
TGTGCCAGCAGTGGCTCGGACAGGGACACCCGGTATTTT
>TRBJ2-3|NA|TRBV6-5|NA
CASSPPRVGQEYF
TGTGCCAGCAGTCCTCCCAGGGTGGGCCAGGAGTATTTT
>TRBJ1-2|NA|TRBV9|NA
CASSVASEGNYGYTF
TGTGCCAGCAGCGTAGCGTCTGAGGGCAACTATGGCTACACCTTC